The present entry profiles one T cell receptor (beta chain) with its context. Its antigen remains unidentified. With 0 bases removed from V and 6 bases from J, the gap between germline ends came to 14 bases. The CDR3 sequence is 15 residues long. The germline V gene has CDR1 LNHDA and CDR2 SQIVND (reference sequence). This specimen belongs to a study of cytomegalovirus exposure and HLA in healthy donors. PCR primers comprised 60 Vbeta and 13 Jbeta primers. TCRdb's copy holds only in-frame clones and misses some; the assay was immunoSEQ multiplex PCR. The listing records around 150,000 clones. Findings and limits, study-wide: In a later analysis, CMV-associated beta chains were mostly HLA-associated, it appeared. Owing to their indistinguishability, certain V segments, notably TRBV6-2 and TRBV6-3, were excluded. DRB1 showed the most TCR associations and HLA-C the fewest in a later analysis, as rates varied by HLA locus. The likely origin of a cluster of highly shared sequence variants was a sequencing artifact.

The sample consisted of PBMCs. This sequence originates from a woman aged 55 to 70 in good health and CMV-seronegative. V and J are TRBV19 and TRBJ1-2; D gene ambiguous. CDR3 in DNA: TGTGCCAGTAGTATAGATGGGAGCGATGGTGATGGCTACACCTTC. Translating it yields CASSIDGSDGDGYTF.